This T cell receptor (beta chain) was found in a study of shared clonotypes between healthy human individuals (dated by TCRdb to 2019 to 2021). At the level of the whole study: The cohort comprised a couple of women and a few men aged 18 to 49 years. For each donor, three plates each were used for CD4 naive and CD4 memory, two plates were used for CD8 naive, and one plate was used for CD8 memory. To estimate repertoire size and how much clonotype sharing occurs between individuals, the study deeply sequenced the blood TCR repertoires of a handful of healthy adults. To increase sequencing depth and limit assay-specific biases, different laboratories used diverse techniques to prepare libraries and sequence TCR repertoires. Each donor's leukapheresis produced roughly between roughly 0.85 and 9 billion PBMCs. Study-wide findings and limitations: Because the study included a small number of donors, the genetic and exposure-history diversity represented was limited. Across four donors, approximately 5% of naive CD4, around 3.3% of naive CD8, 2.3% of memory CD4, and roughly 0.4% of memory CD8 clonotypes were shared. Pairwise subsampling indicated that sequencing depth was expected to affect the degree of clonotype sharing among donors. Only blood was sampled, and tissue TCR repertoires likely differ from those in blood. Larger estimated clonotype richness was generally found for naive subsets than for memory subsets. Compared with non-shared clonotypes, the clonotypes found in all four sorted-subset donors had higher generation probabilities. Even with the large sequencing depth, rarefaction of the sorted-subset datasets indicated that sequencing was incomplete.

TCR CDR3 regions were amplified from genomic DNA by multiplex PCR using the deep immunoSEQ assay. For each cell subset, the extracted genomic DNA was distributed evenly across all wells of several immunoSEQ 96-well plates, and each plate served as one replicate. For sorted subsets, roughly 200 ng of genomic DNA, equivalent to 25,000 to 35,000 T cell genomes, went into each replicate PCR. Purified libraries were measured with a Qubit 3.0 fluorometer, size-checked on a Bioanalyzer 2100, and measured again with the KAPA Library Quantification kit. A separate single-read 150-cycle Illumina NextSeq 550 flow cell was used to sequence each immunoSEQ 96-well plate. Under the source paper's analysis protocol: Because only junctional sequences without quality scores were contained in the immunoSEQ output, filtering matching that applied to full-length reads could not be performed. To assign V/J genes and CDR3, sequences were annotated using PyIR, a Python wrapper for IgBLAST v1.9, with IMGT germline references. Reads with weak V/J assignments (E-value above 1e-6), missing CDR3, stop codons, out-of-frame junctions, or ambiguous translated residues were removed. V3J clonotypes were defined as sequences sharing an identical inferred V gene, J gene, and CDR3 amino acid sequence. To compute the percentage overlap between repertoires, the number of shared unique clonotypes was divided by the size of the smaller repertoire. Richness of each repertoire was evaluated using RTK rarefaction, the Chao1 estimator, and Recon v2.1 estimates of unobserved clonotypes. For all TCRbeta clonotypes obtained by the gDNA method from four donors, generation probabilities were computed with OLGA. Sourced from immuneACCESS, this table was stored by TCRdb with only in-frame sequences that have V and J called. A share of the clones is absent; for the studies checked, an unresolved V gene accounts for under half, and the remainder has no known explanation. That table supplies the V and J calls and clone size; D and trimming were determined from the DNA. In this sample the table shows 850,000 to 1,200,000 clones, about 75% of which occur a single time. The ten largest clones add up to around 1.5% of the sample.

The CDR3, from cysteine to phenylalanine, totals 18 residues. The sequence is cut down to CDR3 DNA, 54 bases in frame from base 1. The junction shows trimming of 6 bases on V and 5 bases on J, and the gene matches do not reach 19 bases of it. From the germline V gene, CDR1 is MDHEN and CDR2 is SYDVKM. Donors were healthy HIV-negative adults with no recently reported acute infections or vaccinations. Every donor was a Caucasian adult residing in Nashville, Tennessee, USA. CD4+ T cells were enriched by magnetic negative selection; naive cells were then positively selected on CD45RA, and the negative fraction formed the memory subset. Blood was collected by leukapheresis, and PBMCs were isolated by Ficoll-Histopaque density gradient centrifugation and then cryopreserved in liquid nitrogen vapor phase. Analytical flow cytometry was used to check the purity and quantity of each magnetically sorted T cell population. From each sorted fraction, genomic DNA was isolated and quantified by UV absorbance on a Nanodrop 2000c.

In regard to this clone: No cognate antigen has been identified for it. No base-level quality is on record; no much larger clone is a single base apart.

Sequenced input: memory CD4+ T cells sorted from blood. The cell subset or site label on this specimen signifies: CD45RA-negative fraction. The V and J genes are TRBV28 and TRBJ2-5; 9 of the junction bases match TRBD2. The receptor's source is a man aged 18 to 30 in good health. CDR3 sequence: CASSPPGAGGPTGETQYF. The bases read TGTGCCAGCAGCCCACCGGGAGCGGGGGGACCTACTGGGGAGACCCAGTACTTC.